Below are 32 T cell receptor beta chains sequenced from a single sample in a study of T-cell reconstitution after alpha-beta-depleted transplantation in children. Unique molecular identifiers were used to barcode this TCRbeta library. TCRdb called the PCR reads again in MiXCR, with one record for every CDR3 protein. The repertoire holds around 800,000 distinct CDR3 sequences, less than 20% seen once, with approximately 4.5% in the top ten. The sample was PBMCs, mostly from graft donor cells, taken 360 days after TCRalphabeta/CD19-depleted stem cell transplant. The source is a male patient younger than 18 who had a stem cell transplant for acute lymphoblastic leukemia, so the T cells may come from the graft donor.

This clonotype turned up a few times. The rearrangement links TRBV27 to TRBJ2-1; 12 bases agree with TRBD2. CDR1 and CDR2 (germline): MNHEY, SMNVEV (reference sequence). Trimming at V came to 5 bases and at J to 6 bases, leaving 8 bases not matched to a gene. This CDR3 region has 16 residues. The CDR3 DNA follows: TGTGCCAGCAGTCTCCGACTAGCGGGAGCTTTCAATGAGCAGTTCTTC. Protein sequence: CASSLRLAGAFNEQFF.

This rearrangement joins TRBV3-1 to TRBJ1-2; TRBD1 is a possible D gene (5 bases). CDR1 LGHDT and CDR2 YNNKEL come from the germline V gene (reference sequence). The CDR3 is 14 residues long. V lost 1 base to trimming and J lost 6 bases, with 12 bases between them. In DNA form, the CDR3 reads TGTGCCAGCAGCCAAGGAGCCAGGGAAGATGGCTACACCTTC. Protein: CASSQGAREDGYTF.

This chain uses TRBV4-1 with TRBJ2-3; 7 bases are shared with TRBD2. The CDR3 covers 16 residues. Germline-derived CDR1 and CDR2 are MGHRA and YSYEKL. V was clipped by 2 bases and J by 0 bases; unmatched bases: 5. The DNA for the CDR3 is TGCGCCAGCAGCCAACTAGCGGAAACTAGCACAGATACGCAGTATTTT. It translates to CASSQLAETSTDTQYF.

This clonotype was counted at least ten times. The chain couples TRBV20-1 to TRBJ2-2; D gene ambiguous. Germline V lookup: CDR1 DFQATT, CDR2 SNEGSKA (reference sequence). V shed 1 base and J shed 10 bases, with 7 bases lying between them. This CDR3 region has 11 residues. The CDR3, as DNA: TGCAGTGCTAGAGGAGACCCGGAGCTGTTTTTT. Amino acids: CSARGDPELFF.

The chain combines TRBV20-1 with TRBJ1-5, with 10 nucleotides matching TRBD1. The CDR3 has 15 amino acids. The germline CDR1 and CDR2 sequences are DFQATT and SNEGSKA (reference sequence). V trimming: 2 bases; J trimming: 5 bases; junction bases outside the gene matches: 6. As DNA, the CDR3 is TGCAGTGCTAGACGGGACAGGGGAGTATATCAGCCCCAGCATTTT. Translation: CSARRDRGVYQPQHF.

This clonotype turned up a few times. This chain uses TRBV7-9 with TRBJ2-3; TRBD1 matches at 9 bases. CDR1 SEHNR and CDR2 FQNEAQ come from the germline V gene (reference sequence). There are 17 residues in the CDR3. J was trimmed by 0 bases and V by 5 bases; bases with no gene match: 9. CDR3 nucleotides: TGTGCCAGCAGCGCAAGCGTTGGGACAGGGAGCACAGATACGCAGTATTTT. Its translation is CASSASVGTGSTDTQYF.

This clonotype was seen repeatedly, ten times or more. The rearrangement uses TRBV5-1 and TRBJ2-1; D remains unclear. V gave up 6 bases and J gave up 0 bases, with 10 bases separating them. This CDR3 region has 14 residues. Germline V lookup: CDR1 SGHRS, CDR2 YFSETQ. CDR3 coding DNA: TGCGCCAGCAACGAGGAGAGCTCCTACAATGAGCAGTTCTTC. Translation gives CASNEESSYNEQFF.

This chain links TRBV5-1 with TRBJ2-2, with TRBD2 as a possible D gene (5 bases). The CDR3 has 17 residues. From germline, CDR1 is SGHRS and CDR2 YFSETQ. The V end was cut by 4 bases, the J end by 1 base, with 17 bases between. CDR3 nucleotide sequence: TGCGCCAGCAGCGGCATCACGTTCGGGGTGAACACCGGGGAGCTGTTTTTT. Translating it yields CASSGITFGVNTGELFF. The complete variable domain, with remaining parts taken from reference TRBV5-1 and TRBJ2-2, reads KAGVTQTPRYLIKTRGQQVTLSCSPISGHRSVSWYQQTPGQGLQFLFEYFSETQRNKGNFPGRFSGRQFSNSRSEMNVSTLELGDSALYLCASSGITFGVNTGELFFGEGSRLTVL.

This clonotype was counted between two and nine times. The V call is TRBV4-1, the J call TRBJ2-7, with D maybe TRBD2 (6 bases). CDR1 is MGHRA and CDR2 is YSYEKL in the germline V gene. The germline V and J ends were trimmed by 0 bases and 3 bases, with 15 bases remaining between them. The CDR3 length is 16 residues. CDR3 in amino acids: CASSQDAGFLYYEQYF. The DNA of the CDR3 is TGCGCCAGCAGCCAAGATGCGGGGTTCCTATACTACGAGCAGTACTTC.

The chain combines TRBV4-1 with TRBJ1-2; 8 bases line up with TRBD1. Germline V CDR1 and CDR2: MGHRA, YSYEKL. This CDR3 is built from 14 residues. With 2 bases clipped from V and 4 bases from J, the junction kept 3 bases outside the gene matches. In nucleotides, the CDR3 is TGCGCCAGCAGCCAACAGGGGGCACGCTATGGCTACACCTTC. Translating it yields CASSQQGARYGYTF.

In its sample, this clonotype was seen a few times. V and J are TRBV21-1 and TRBJ1-2; TRBD1, the table's D call, lacks a check against the DNA. TRBV21-1 is deemed a pseudogene. The CDR3 is made up of 15 amino acids. The CDR3 DNA follows: TGTGCCAGCAGCCCCGGTTGGCCTTTCTCGTATGGCTACACCTTC. Amino acid sequence: CASSPGWPFSYGYTF.

The chain couples TRBV5-6 to TRBJ1-2; D perhaps matches TRBD1 (5 bases). The ends were cut back, 5 bases at V and 0 bases at J, with 17 bases in the middle. The CDR3 is 16 amino acids. CDR1 SGHDT and CDR2 YYEEEE come from the germline V gene. The CDR3 DNA sequence: TGTGCCAGCAGACGGGGGGGTCTTCGCGCTAACTATGGCTACACCTTC. It codes for CASRRGGLRANYGYTF.

The chain uses TRBV3-1 and TRBJ2-5; TRBD2 agrees at 8 bases. Germline V lookup: CDR1 LGHDT, CDR2 YNNKEL (reference sequence). Trimming cost V 1 base and J 5 bases; bases outside gene matches: 3. The CDR3 sequence is 14 residues long. The CDR3 reads CASSQVTGGETQYF. DNA of the CDR3: TGTGCCAGCAGCCAAGTGACGGGAGGGGAGACCCAGTACTTC.

This clonotype was detected a few times. This chain connects TRBV27 to TRBJ2-7; no firm D call. The CDR3 totals 13 residues. V lost 3 bases and J 4 bases, leaving 10 bases between the germline ends. CDR1 is MNHEY and CDR2 is SMNVEV in the germline V gene (reference sequence). The CDR3 region has the DNA TGTGCCAGCAGTTTCGCCGCTATATACGAGCAGTACTTC. Translating gives CASSFAAIYEQYF.

This sequence joins TRBV6-2 or TRBV6-3 and TRBJ1-5; D is perhaps TRBD1 (5 bases). V was shortened by 0 bases and J by 0 bases, with 9 bases between the two germline ends. The CDR3 totals 16 residues. Germline V gives CDR1 MNHEY, CDR2 SVGEGT. DNA of the CDR3: TGTGCCAGCAGTTACTCGATGGGGGATAGCAATCAGCCCCAGCATTTT. Translating gives CASSYSMGDSNQPQHF.

The rearrangement links TRBV10-3 to TRBJ1-5; D remains ambiguous. The CDR3 contains 15 residues. Trimming left V 8 bases short and J 1 base short, with 15 bases between. Germline V gives CDR1 ENHRY, CDR2 SYGVKD. CDR3 sequence: CAIWGGSTSNQPQHF. CDR3 DNA sequence: TGTGCCATCTGGGGAGGCAGCACCAGCAATCAGCCCCAGCATTTT.

This clonotype has only one observation. The chain joins TRBV10-3 to TRBJ1-1; D is undetermined. From germline, CDR1 is ENHRY and CDR2 SYGVKD. This CDR3 has 14 residues. Trimming took off 7 bases at V and 3 bases at J, with 15 bases between the two ends. The CDR3 DNA is TGTGCCATCACGCCCGACGGGCCGTACACTGAAGCTTTCTTT. Encoded protein: CAITPDGPYTEAFF.

The chain uses TRBV5-1 and TRBJ2-5, with D possibly matching TRBD2 (6 bases). The CDR3 totals 16 residues. Trimming took 0 bases from V and 2 from J, leaving 14 bases between them. Germline CDR1 and CDR2: SGHRS and YFSETQ. CDR3 bases: TGCGCCAGCAGCTTGGAGGAGGGCGTGGGGCAAGAGACCCAGTACTTC. It specifies CASSLEEGVGQETQYF.

In its sample, this clonotype was seen a few times. This sequence joins TRBV30 and TRBJ1-5, with D unresolved. The CDR3 runs to 15 residues. V was clipped by 2 bases and J by 6 bases, with 17 bases between them. Germline V CDR1 and CDR2: GTSNPN, SVGIG (reference sequence). CDR3 loop: CAWSYGSRRRQPQHF. The DNA of the CDR3 is TGTGCCTGGAGTTACGGGTCTAGGAGGCGTCAGCCCCAGCATTTT.

This clonotype showed up just a few times. The chain employs TRBV28 and TRBJ2-1; unclear D gene. Trimming took off 6 bases at V and 3 bases at J, with 9 bases between the two ends. Germline CDR1 and CDR2: MDHEN and SYDVKM. This CDR3 comprises 13 residues. This chain's CDR3 is CASRKKFYNEQFF. CDR3 DNA: TGTGCCAGCAGAAAGAAATTCTACAATGAGCAGTTCTTC.

V gene TRBV9 combines with J gene TRBJ2-1, with 7 nucleotides matching TRBD1. J was trimmed by 8 bases and V by 0 bases; bases with no gene match: 5. The CDR3 has 14 amino acids. Germline V gene lookup returns CDR1 SGDLS and CDR2 YYNGEE. CDR3 protein: CASSVADRVDEQFF. CDR3 in DNA: TGTGCCAGCAGCGTAGCTGACAGGGTGGATGAGCAGTTCTTC.

The chain carries TRBV18 and TRBJ2-1, with 7 bases lining up with TRBD2. CDR3 size: 21 residues. The V gene end was trimmed by 0 bases and the J gene end by 2 bases; junction bases not matched to a gene: 19. Germline V gives CDR1 KGHSH, CDR2 LQKENI. The CDR3 region is CASSPPFLAGANRRAYNEQFF. The CDR3 DNA is TGTGCCAGCTCACCACCGTTTCTCGCGGGAGCAAACAGGAGGGCCTACAATGAGCAGTTCTTC. The variable domain in full, completed from reference TRBV18 and TRBJ2-1, reads NAGVMQNPRHLVRRRGQEARLRCSPMKGHSHVYWYRQLPEEGLKFMVYLQKENIIDESGMPKERFSAEFPKEGPSILRIQQVVRGDSAAYFCASSPPFLAGANRRAYNEQFFGPGTRLTVL.

This clonotype occurred a few times. The chain combines TRBV6-5 with TRBJ1-1, with D hard to call. Germline CDR1 and CDR2: MNHEY and SVGAGI. Trimming took off 0 bases at V and 8 bases at J, with 13 bases between the two ends. The CDR3 covers 14 residues. CDR3 in DNA: TGTGCCAGCAGTTACTCGACCGGGATCGTCGAAGCTTTCTTT. Protein product: CASSYSTGIVEAFF.

This clonotype has a handful of counts. The chain has TRBV4-1 and TRBJ2-7; D remains unclear. Germline CDR1 reads MGHRA; CDR2 reads YSYEKL. The CDR3 loop spans 15 amino acids. Trimming stripped 4 bases from V and 0 bases from J, with 13 bases between. CDR3 nucleotides: TGCGCCAGCAGCCGGAACCCCGGGTCCTCCTACGAGCAGTACTTC. Amino acids: CASSRNPGSSYEQYF.

V usage is TRBV7-2 and J usage is TRBJ2-7; 9 nucleotides match TRBD2. CDR3 length: 14 residues. J gave up 1 base and V 5 bases, and 3 bases lay outside the gene matches. Germline V gene lookup returns CDR1 SGHTA and CDR2 FQGNSA. DNA for the CDR3: TGTGCCAGCAGCATTAGCGGGAGATCCTACGAGCAGTACTTC. Translated, it gives CASSISGRSYEQYF.

Only a few counts were recorded for this clonotype. The chain links TRBV4-1 to TRBJ2-1; D possibly corresponds to TRBD2 (6 bases). This CDR3 is built from 17 residues. Germline V CDR1 and CDR2: MGHRA, YSYEKL. The ends were cut back, 1 base at V and 4 bases at J, with 17 bases in the middle. CDR3 in DNA: TGCGCCAGCAGCCAAGGAGGAGGGAGGCGATCTTACAATGAGCAGTTCTTC. Its translation is CASSQGGGRRSYNEQFF.

The V call is TRBV11-3, the J call TRBJ2-2; D possibly corresponds to TRBD2 (7 bases). The CDR3 spans 15 residues. V was pared by 1 base and J by 7 bases, with 13 bases between. The germline CDR1 and CDR2 sequences are SGHNT and YENEEA. DNA for the CDR3: TGTGCCAGCAGCTTAGGCGGGAGCAGGGGCGGGGAGCTGTTTTTT. This sequence encodes CASSLGGSRGGELFF.

This rearrangement joins TRBV12-5 to TRBJ2-2; D gene unclear. Germline V gene sequence: CDR1 LGHNT, CDR2 FRNRAP. The CDR3 covers 12 residues. V dropped 6 bases and J dropped 3 bases, with 5 bases sitting between them. The CDR3 is CASGLDTGELFF. CDR3 in DNA: TGTGCTAGTGGGTTAGACACCGGGGAGCTGTTTTTT. Variable domain in full (rest from reference TRBV12-5 and TRBJ2-2): DARVTQTPRHKVTEMGQEVTMRCQPILGHNTVFWYRQTMMQGLELLAYFRNRAPLDDSGMPKDRFSAEMPDATLATLKIQPSEPRDSAVYFCASGLDTGELFFGEGSRLTVL.

The chain is built from TRBV20-1 and TRBJ1-5, with D uncertain. Trimming stripped 3 bases from V and 0 bases from J, with 12 bases between. CDR3 length: 15 amino acids. CDR1 and CDR2 (germline): DFQATT, SNEGSKA (reference sequence). CDR3 nucleotides: TGCAGTGCTAGTCAAGTGAGGGATAGCAATCAGCCCCAGCATTTT. It yields the protein CSASQVRDSNQPQHF.

The rearrangement joins TRBV7-2 to TRBJ2-1; D is unclear. Germline V gives CDR1 SGHTA, CDR2 FQGNSA. Between the trimmed V and J ends, which lost 5 bases and 8 bases, there was a span of 13 bases. The CDR3 length is 13 residues. In DNA form, the CDR3 reads TGTGCCAGCAGCCGCCTTTCGTCAGATGAGCAGTTCTTC. Encoded protein: CASSRLSSDEQFF.

This clonotype has just a few counts. This chain joins TRBV15 and TRBJ2-1; 8 nucleotides agree with TRBD2. Trimming cost V 0 bases and J 8 bases; bases outside gene matches: 15. The CDR3 is 18 residues long. From germline, CDR1 is LNHNV and CDR2 YYDKDF (reference sequence). The CDR3 DNA is TGTGCCACCAGCAGAGAGGCCCATAGGCTAGCGGGTGGGCATGAGCAGTTCTTC. Translating it yields CATSREAHRLAGGHEQFF. The variable domain in full, with the rest retrieved from reference TRBV15 and TRBJ2-1, is DAMVIQNPRYQVTQFGKPVTLSCSQTLNHNVMYWYQQKSSQAPKLLFHYYDKDFNNEADTPDNFQSRRPNTSFCFLDIRSPGLGDTAMYLCATSREAHRLAGGHEQFFGPGTRLTVL.

The CDR3 nucleotides are TGTGCCAGCAGCCCCTGGACAGGGGTAATAGCGGAGGGACCTTACAATGAGCAGTTCTTC. This gives the protein CASSPWTGVIAEGPYNEQFF. The chain has TRBV11-1 and TRBJ2-1; 9 bases are shared with TRBD1. CDR1 SGHAT and CDR2 FQDESV come from the germline V gene (reference sequence). This CDR3 has 20 amino acids. V lost 5 bases and J lost 4; bases outside the gene matches: 21.